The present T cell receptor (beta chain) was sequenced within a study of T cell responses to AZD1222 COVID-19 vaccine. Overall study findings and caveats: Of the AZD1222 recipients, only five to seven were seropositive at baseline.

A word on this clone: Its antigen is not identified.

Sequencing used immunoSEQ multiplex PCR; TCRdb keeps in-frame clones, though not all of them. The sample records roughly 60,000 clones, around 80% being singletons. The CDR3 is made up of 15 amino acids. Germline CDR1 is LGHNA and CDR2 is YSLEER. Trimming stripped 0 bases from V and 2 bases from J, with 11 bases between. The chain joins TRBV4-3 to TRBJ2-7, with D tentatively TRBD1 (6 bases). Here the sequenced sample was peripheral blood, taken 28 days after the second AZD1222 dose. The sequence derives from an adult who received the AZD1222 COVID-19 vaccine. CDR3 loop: CASSQEGSGAYEQYF. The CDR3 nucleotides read TGCGCCAGCAGCCAAGAGGGTTCAGGGGCCTACGAGCAGTACTTC.